Listed here are 22 T cell receptor beta chains from one sample, sequenced in a study of OX40 agonist ivuxolimab in advanced cancers. Sequenced by immunoSEQ multiplex PCR; TCRdb stores in-frame clones only, minus some. The table records roughly 65,000 clones, roughly 80% of them present only once. The sample here was CD4+ or CD8+ T cells sorted from blood, taken in a trial of the OX40 agonist ivuxolimab. These receptors were taken from an adult with an advanced solid tumor such as melanoma, head and neck, liver or kidney cancer.

The chain recombines TRBV5-4 with TRBJ2-3; 10 nucleotides align to TRBD2. The CDR3 loop spans 16 amino acids. The V gene's germline CDR1 is SGHNT and CDR2 YYREEE (reference sequence). After removal of 0 bases from V and 2 bases from J, the junction contained 3 bases not matched to a gene. CDR3: CASSLGGLANTDTQYF. The CDR3 nucleotides read TGTGCCAGCAGCTTGGGGGGACTAGCGAACACAGATACGCAGTATTTT.

This clone was seen only once. This chain links TRBV6-4 with TRBJ2-1, with D perhaps TRBD2 (6 bases). The CDR3 is 14 residues long. V was clipped by 6 bases and J by 7 bases, with 16 bases between them. CDR1 MRHNA and CDR2 SNTAGT come from the germline V gene. The CDR3 reads CASSPPGALNEQFF. DNA of the CDR3: TGTGCCAGCAGCCCCCCGGGAGCCTTAAATGAGCAGTTCTTC.

The chain combines TRBV28 with TRBJ1-5; a weak D match, TRBD1 (6 bases). Germline V gene data show CDR1 as MDHEN and CDR2 as SYDVKM. CDR3 length: 16 residues. V was clipped by 2 bases and J by 3 bases, with 14 bases between them. In DNA form, the CDR3 reads TGTGCCAGCAGTTTAGGGGGGGCGTCGGCCAATCAGCCCCAGCATTTT. This translates into CASSLGGASANQPQHF.

J is TRBJ2-5 and V is TRBV14, with D possibly matching TRBD1 (7 bases). TRBJ2-7 matches the DNA end more closely, so the J call is doubtful. Germline V CDR1 and CDR2: SGHDN, FVKESK. The CDR3 has 14 amino acids. CDR3 in DNA: TGTGCCAGCAGCCCGCAGGGGGGCCCCTACGAGCAGTACTTC. Protein product: CASSPQGGPYEQYF.

This clone was recorded a few times. The chain links TRBV5-4 to TRBJ1-2, with 10 bases identical to TRBD1. Germline CDR1 and CDR2: SGHNT and YYREEE (reference sequence). This CDR3 is built from 15 residues. The V gene end was trimmed by 0 bases and the J gene end by 4 bases; junction bases not matched to a gene: 3. In DNA form, the CDR3 reads TGTGCCAGCAGCTTGGGGACAGGGGGTCCCTATGGCTACACCTTC. Translation: CASSLGTGGPYGYTF.

The chain carries TRBV30 and TRBJ1-4; TRBD1 matches 7 bases. With V trimmed by 3 bases and J by 1 base, 8 bases remained unmatched. Per germline, CDR1 GTSNPN and CDR2 SVGIG (reference sequence). The CDR3 is 16 residues long. The CDR3 bases are TGTGCCTGGAGCCTGCAGGGGGAAATAACTAATGAAAAACTGTTTTTT. The encoded protein is CAWSLQGEITNEKLFF.

The chain is built from TRBV19 and TRBJ1-3; D ambiguous. The CDR3 consists of 15 residues. Trimming removed 8 bases at V and 0 bases at J, with 14 bases between. Germline lookup yields CDR1 LNHDA and CDR2 SQIVND (reference sequence). The CDR3 protein is CASSPYIGSGNTIYF. CDR3 bases: TGTGCCAGTTCCCCTTACATAGGCTCTGGAAACACCATATATTTT.

The genes are TRBV7-3 and TRBJ2-7; D is possibly TRBD1 (5 bases). V was cut by 2 bases and J by 3 bases, with 8 bases left in between. The length of the CDR3 is 13 residues. Germline V gene data show CDR1 as SGHTA and CDR2 as FQGTGA. CDR3 in amino acids: CASSLDSLYEQYV. The CDR3 DNA is TGTGCCAGCAGCTTAGACAGCCTCTACGAGCAGTACGTC.

This chain joins TRBV18 and TRBJ2-5; a weak D match, TRBD1 (5 bases). Germline values: CDR1 KGHSH, CDR2 LQKENI. CDR3 length: 16 amino acids. V was clipped by 2 bases and J by 1 base, with 14 bases between them. This chain's CDR3 is CASSPVMGRSQETQYF. The DNA of the CDR3 is TGTGCCAGCTCACCAGTGATGGGGCGCTCCCAAGAGACCCAGTACTTC. The full variable domain, in which reference TRBV18 and TRBJ2-5 provide the parts outside the CDR3, is NAGVMQNPRHLVRRRGQEARLRCSPMKGHSHVYWYRQLPEEGLKFMVYLQKENIIDESGMPKERFSAEFPKEGPSILRIQQVVRGDSAAYFCASSPVMGRSQETQYFGPGTRLLVL.

The V and J genes are TRBV27 and TRBJ2-2; a weak D match, TRBD1 (6 bases). Germline CDR1 and CDR2: MNHEY and SMNVEV (reference sequence). This CDR3 has 16 residues. The V end lost 5 bases, the J end lost 1 base, and 14 bases lay between the germline ends. The CDR3 spells CASSTRTALNTGELFF. The CDR3 DNA reads TGTGCCAGCAGTACCCGGACAGCCCTGAACACCGGGGAGCTGTTTTTT.

The chain employs TRBV30 and TRBJ1-1, with 8 positions matching TRBD1. The V gene's germline CDR1 is GTSNPN and CDR2 SVGIG (reference sequence). The CDR3 has 14 amino acids. V lost 4 bases and J lost 4; bases outside the gene matches: 8. For the CDR3, the DNA is TGTGCCTGGAAGTACAGGGGGAGGGTCACTGAAGCTTTCTTT. Encoded protein: CAWKYRGRVTEAFF.

This clone has just a few counts. V gene TRBV7-6 combines with J gene TRBJ2-5; 7 bases are shared with TRBD1. J gave up 2 bases and V 1 base, and 7 bases lay outside the gene matches. CDR1 and CDR2 (germline): SGHVS, FNYEAQ. CDR3 length: 16 amino acids. The CDR3 coding sequence is TGTGCCAGCAGCTTAGAGGTTCCGGGACAGCAAGAGACCCAGTACTTC. The encoded protein is CASSLEVPGQQETQYF.

This clone was seen only once. The gene calls are TRBV7-3 and TRBJ2-1, with 7 bases that match TRBD2. The CDR3 covers 17 residues. V trimming: 1 base; J trimming: 5 bases; junction bases outside the gene matches: 11. Germline V lookup: CDR1 SGHTA, CDR2 FQGTGA. The CDR3 bases are TGTGCCAGCAGCTTAATAGGGTTGGCGGGGGTTAACAATGAGCAGTTCTTC. It specifies CASSLIGLAGVNNEQFF. The full variable domain, with the rest looked up from reference TRBV7-3 and TRBJ2-1, is GAGVSQTPSNKVTEKGKYVELRCDPISGHTALYWYRQSLGQGPEFLIYFQGTGAADDSGLPNDRFFAVRPEGSVSTLKIQRTERGDSAVYLCASSLIGLAGVNNEQFFGPGTRLTVL.

The V and J genes are TRBV4-2 and TRBJ2-1; 9 bases are a match to TRBD2. Germline assignment: CDR1 LGHNA and CDR2 YNFKEQ. With V trimmed by 3 bases and J by 8 bases, 11 bases remained unmatched. The CDR3 length is 16 residues. In nucleotides, the CDR3 is TGTGCCAGCAGCCAGGGAAGCGGGGGGAACGAGGATGAGCAGTTCTTC. It codes for CASSQGSGGNEDEQFF.

This clone has only a few counts. The chain joins TRBV28 to TRBJ1-2; D remains unclear. Germline CDR1 and CDR2: MDHEN and SYDVKM. Trimming stripped 3 bases from V and 8 bases from J, with 10 bases between. The CDR3 runs to 12 residues. The CDR3 is CASSLAGWGYTF. In DNA, the CDR3 is TGTGCCAGCAGTTTGGCCGGTTGGGGCTACACCTTC.

The DNA of the CDR3 is TGTGCCAGCAGCGCCTCGGGACTAGCGGTGTACAATGAGCAGTTCTTC. The encoded protein is CASSASGLAVYNEQFF. The chain combines TRBV9 with TRBJ2-1, with TRBD2 matching 11 bases. The CDR3 covers 16 residues. Losses at the gene ends were 3 bases for V and 4 bases for J; bases not matched to a gene: 6. The germline V gene encodes CDR1 SGDLS and CDR2 YYNGEE.

V and J are TRBV6-5 and TRBJ1-6; D is undetermined. The ends were cut back, 5 bases at V and 9 bases at J, with 14 bases in the middle. The length of the CDR3 is 14 residues. Germline V lookup: CDR1 MNHEY, CDR2 SVGAGI. CDR3: CASSRSVPSSPLHF. DNA for the CDR3: TGTGCCAGCAGTCGGTCGGTCCCAAGTTCACCCCTCCACTTT.

The chain combines TRBV2 with TRBJ2-1; 8 bases are a match to TRBD2. J was trimmed by 8 bases and V by 3 bases; bases with no gene match: 18. The germline gives CDR1 SNHLY, CDR2 FYNNEI. The CDR3 sequence is 18 residues long. CDR3 sequence reads: CASSEGARGTRPWDEQFF. The CDR3 DNA is TGTGCCAGCAGTGAGGGTGCTCGCGGGACTAGGCCTTGGGATGAGCAGTTCTTC.

This clone was seen a handful of times. The genes are TRBV5-6 and TRBJ2-3, with TRBD1 matching 8 bases. This CDR3 spans 16 amino acids. Germline CDR1 reads SGHDT; CDR2 reads YYEEEE. Trimming took 0 bases from V and 4 from J; bases not matched to a gene: 7. DNA for the CDR3: TGTGCCAGCAGCTTGGGCCCAGGGGGCGAGGCAGATACGCAGTATTTT. The encoded protein is CASSLGPGGEADTQYF.

The chain links TRBV7-2 to TRBJ1-2, with a tentative D call TRBD1 (6 bases). V lost 2 bases and J 8 bases, leaving 18 bases between the germline ends. The CDR3 contains 15 residues. The germline V gene encodes CDR1 SGHTA and CDR2 FQGNSA. CDR3 sequence: CASSLTAGDAEGYTF. CDR3 coding DNA: TGTGCCAGCAGCTTAACAGCAGGGGATGCGGAAGGCTACACCTTC. The whole variable domain, filled in from reference TRBV7-2 and TRBJ1-2, reads GAGVSQSPSNKVTEKGKDVELRCDPISGHTALYWYRQSLGQGLEFLIYFQGNSAPDKSGLPSDRFSAERTGGSVSTLTIQRTQQEDSAVYLCASSLTAGDAEGYTFGSGTRLTVV.

This clone was detected only a few times. The chain carries TRBV5-1 and TRBJ2-3, with D perhaps matching TRBD1 or TRBD2 (5 bases each). The CDR3 is 14 amino acids. CDR1 is SGHRS and CDR2 is YFSETQ in the germline V gene. The V end was cut by 4 bases, the J end by 4 bases, with 13 bases between. The CDR3 spells CASSLEGTADTQYF. For the CDR3, the DNA is TGCGCCAGCAGCCTCGAAGGGACGGCAGATACGCAGTATTTT.

The chain links TRBV19 to TRBJ2-1, with D possibly being TRBD1 (5 bases). The CDR3 loop spans 15 amino acids. Trimming removed 6 bases from V and 2 bases from J, with 14 bases in between. Germline lookup yields CDR1 LNHDA and CDR2 SQIVND (reference sequence). The CDR3 reads CASRKVGQTYNEQFF. DNA for the CDR3: TGTGCCAGTAGGAAGGTGGGGCAGACCTACAATGAGCAGTTCTTC. Supplemented by reference TRBV19 and TRBJ2-1, the full variable domain reads DGGITQSPKYLFRKEGQNVTLSCEQNLNHDAMYWYRQDPGQGLRLIYYSQIVNDFQKGDIAEGYSVSREKKESFPLTVTSAQKNPTAFYLCASRKVGQTYNEQFFGPGTRLTVL.